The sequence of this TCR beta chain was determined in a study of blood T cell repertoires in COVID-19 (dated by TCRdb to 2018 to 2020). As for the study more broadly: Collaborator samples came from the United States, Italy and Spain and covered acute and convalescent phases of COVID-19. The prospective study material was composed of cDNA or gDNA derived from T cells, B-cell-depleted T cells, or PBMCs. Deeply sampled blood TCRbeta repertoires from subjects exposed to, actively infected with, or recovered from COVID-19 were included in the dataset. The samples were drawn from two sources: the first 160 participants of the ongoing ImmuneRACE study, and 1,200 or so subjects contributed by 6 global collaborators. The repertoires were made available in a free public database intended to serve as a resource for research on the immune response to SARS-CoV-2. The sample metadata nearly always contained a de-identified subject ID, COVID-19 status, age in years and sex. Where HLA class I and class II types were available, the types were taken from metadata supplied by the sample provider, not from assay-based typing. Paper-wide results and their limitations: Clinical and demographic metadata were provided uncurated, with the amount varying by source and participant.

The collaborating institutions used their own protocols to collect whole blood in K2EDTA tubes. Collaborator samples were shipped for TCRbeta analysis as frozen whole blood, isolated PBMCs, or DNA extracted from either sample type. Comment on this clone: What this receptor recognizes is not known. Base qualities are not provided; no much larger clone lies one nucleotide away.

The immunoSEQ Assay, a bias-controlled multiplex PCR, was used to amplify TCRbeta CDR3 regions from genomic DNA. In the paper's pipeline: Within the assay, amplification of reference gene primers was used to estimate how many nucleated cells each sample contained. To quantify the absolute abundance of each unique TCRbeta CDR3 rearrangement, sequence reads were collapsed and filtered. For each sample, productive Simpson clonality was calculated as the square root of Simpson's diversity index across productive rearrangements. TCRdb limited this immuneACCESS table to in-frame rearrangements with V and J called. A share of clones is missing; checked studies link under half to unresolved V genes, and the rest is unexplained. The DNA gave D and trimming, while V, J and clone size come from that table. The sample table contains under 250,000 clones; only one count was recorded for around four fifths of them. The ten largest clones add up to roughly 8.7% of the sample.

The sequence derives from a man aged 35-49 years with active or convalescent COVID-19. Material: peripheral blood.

The DNA sequence is as follows: TGTGCCATCAGCCCTTCCGGGAGGAACTTGATGGAGTCCTACAATGAGCAGTTCTTC. Translated, this is CAISPSGRNLMESYNEQFF. The V and J genes are TRBV10-3 and TRBJ2-1; TRBD2 aligns with 7 central bases. The CDR3 runs 19 residues from the cysteine to the phenylalanine. The read is trimmed to its CDR3 DNA, 57 bases read in frame from base 1. In the germline V gene, CDR1 corresponds to ENHRY and CDR2 to SYGVKD. V ends up 6 bases short and J 1 base short, with an unmatched junction base count of 18.